The TCR beta chain under discussion was sequenced for a study of blood T cell repertoires in COVID-19. The authors' processing: Amplifying reference gene primers gave estimates of nucleated cell counts. The repertoire was sequenced with immunoSEQ multiplex PCR; TCRdb's copy has only in-frame clones and lacks some. D and trimming come from the DNA, and the V and J calls and clone size come from that table. The repertoire holds around 150,000 clones, with 88% as singletons. Sequenced input: peripheral blood. This receptor was taken from a human donor with COVID-19, enrolled during active disease. The donor label of this sample is uncertain.

The CDR3 loop reads CASSLSGNSPLHF. CDR3 bases: TGTGCCAGCAGCTTATCCGGGAATTCACCCCTCCACTTT. This rearrangement joins TRBV7-9 to TRBJ1-6; D remains unclear. V was trimmed by 2 bases and J by 7 bases, leaving 6 bases between them. The CDR3 runs to 13 residues. Germline V lookup: CDR1 SEHNR, CDR2 FQNEAQ (reference sequence).